This passage covers 12 T cell receptor beta chains from one sample sequenced in a study of immune evolution from preneoplasia to lung adenocarcinoma (dated by TCRdb to about 2021). Libraries were constructed by the immunoSEQ multiplex PCR assay. TCRdb stores this immuneACCESS table with in-frame sequences only. Part of the clones is absent; in the studies checked, under half of the shortfall reflects unresolved V genes, and no reason is known for the rest. This sample is represented by 14,000 or so clones; 85% to 90% of them were singletons. Around 2.9% of the sample belongs to the ten largest clones. The specimen was FFPE lung adenocarcinoma in situ tissue. The cell subset or site tag for this specimen amounts to: preinvasive adenocarcinoma in situ (AIS). Every receptor here comes from a donor at least 70 years old with lung adenocarcinoma.

This sequence joins TRBV4-2 and TRBJ2-5; no reliable D call. Germline values: CDR1 LGHNA, CDR2 YNFKEQ. The ends were cut back, 1 base at V and 0 bases at J, with 12 bases in the middle. The CDR3 has 16 residues. The CDR3 sequence: CASSQARQAYQETQYF. The DNA of the CDR3 is TGTGCCAGCAGCCAAGCCCGGCAGGCGTACCAAGAGACCCAGTACTTC.

The CDR3 coding sequence is TGTGCCAGCTCACCTCCAGAGGTTTCGGGAGAGCAGTACTTC. Protein product: CASSPPEVSGEQYF. The chain is built from TRBV18 and TRBJ2-7, with a possible D match to TRBD2 (5 bases). The CDR3 covers 14 residues. V shed 3 bases and J shed 7 bases, with 16 bases lying between them. Germline V gives CDR1 KGHSH, CDR2 LQKENI.

This chain uses TRBV7-2 with TRBJ2-1, with TRBD2 matching 8 bases. The V gene end was trimmed by 5 bases and the J gene end by 7 bases; junction bases not matched to a gene: 10. The CDR3 is made up of 15 amino acids. Germline CDR1 is SGHTA and CDR2 is FQGNSA. The CDR3 region has the DNA TGTGCCAGCAGCCCCCGGGCGGGAGGCCCGAATGAGCAGTTCTTC. Translated: CASSPRAGGPNEQFF.

The CDR3 DNA reads TGTGCCAGCAGGTTAACAGGGACAGTGAACACCGGGGAGCTGTTTTTT. It encodes CASRLTGTVNTGELFF. This chain links TRBV7-8 with TRBJ2-2; 7 bases line up with TRBD1. V lost 6 bases, J lost 1 base, and 8 bases stayed unmatched. Germline V gene sequence: CDR1 SGHVS, CDR2 FQNEAQ. The length of the CDR3 is 16 residues.

This sequence joins TRBV14 and TRBJ2-1, with 10 bases that match TRBD2. The V gene's germline CDR1 is SGHDN and CDR2 FVKESK. The V gene end was trimmed by 2 bases and the J gene end by 7 bases; junction bases not matched to a gene: 8. The CDR3 consists of 16 residues. CDR3 coding DNA: TGTGCCAGCAGCCAACCTGGGAGCGGGAGGGATAATGAGCAGTTCTTC. It encodes CASSQPGSGRDNEQFF.

The CDR3 DNA reads as TGTGCCTGGAGTCCGGATAACAGGAGTGGCTACACCTTC. Residues: CAWSPDNRSGYTF. J is TRBJ1-2 and V is TRBV30; D is possibly TRBD1 (5 bases). Germline CDR1 and CDR2: GTSNPN and SVGIG (reference sequence). Trimming removed 2 bases from V and 7 bases from J, with 14 bases in between. This CDR3 is built from 13 residues.

The chain employs TRBV4-1 and TRBJ1-5, with D maybe TRBD1 (5 bases). Trimming pared 0 bases from V and 5 bases from J, leaving 14 bases between. The CDR3 runs to 16 residues. From germline, CDR1 is MGHRA and CDR2 YSYEKL. CDR3 in DNA: TGCGCCAGCAGCCAAGAGTTCCCAGGGAAGCATCAGCCCCAGCATTTT. Its translation is CASSQEFPGKHQPQHF.

V and J are TRBV28 and TRBJ1-5; D gene unclear. The V end lost 4 bases, the J end lost 2 bases, and 15 bases lay between the germline ends. CDR1 and CDR2 (germline): MDHEN, SYDVKM. The CDR3 is 16 residues long. Written as DNA, the CDR3 is TGTGCCAGCAGTTCGCCCCCAGGTTATGGCAATCAGCCCCAGCATTTT. Protein product: CASSSPPGYGNQPQHF.

Written as DNA, the CDR3 is TGTGCCAGCAGCTGGAACTACAGGCACTACTACGGGAACACTGAAGCTTTCTTT. Translation gives CASSWNYRHYYGNTEAFF. The chain employs TRBV5-5 and TRBJ1-1; a possible D gene is TRBD1 (5 bases). Trimming removed 3 bases from V and 1 base from J, with 22 bases in between. The length of the CDR3 is 18 residues. Germline V gene lookup returns CDR1 SGHKS and CDR2 YYEKEE (reference sequence).

This clone was recorded only once. The V and J genes are TRBV5-4 and TRBJ1-5; 7 bases are a match to TRBD1. From germline, CDR1 is SGHNT and CDR2 YYREEE (reference sequence). The CDR3 has 13 amino acids. Trimming at V came to 5 bases and at J to 7 bases, leaving 6 bases not matched to a gene. The CDR3 region has the DNA TGTGCCAGCAGTTACGACAGGGACCAGCCCCAGCATTTT. This sequence encodes CASSYDRDQPQHF.

The V gene is TRBV7-3, the J gene TRBJ2-3; 9 nucleotides agree with TRBD1. CDR3 length equals 15 residues. The J segment lost 4 bases and the V segment lost 4 bases, leaving 6 bases of the junction unmatched. Germline V gene data show CDR1 as SGHTA and CDR2 as FQGTGA. CDR3 DNA sequence: TGTGCCAGCAGCTGGCTGGGACAGGGAGCAGATACGCAGTATTTT. This codes for CASSWLGQGADTQYF. Full variable domain (remainder filled in from reference TRBV7-3 and TRBJ2-3): GAGVSQTPSNKVTEKGKYVELRCDPISGHTALYWYRQSLGQGPEFLIYFQGTGAADDSGLPNDRFFAVRPEGSVSTLKIQRTERGDSAVYLCASSWLGQGADTQYFGPGTRLTVL.

V is TRBV11-1 and J is TRBJ2-2, with D perhaps matching TRBD2 (5 bases). Trimming cost V 5 bases and J 2 bases, with 6 bases left between them. Germline V gives CDR1 SGHAT, CDR2 FQDESV (reference sequence). This CDR3 is built from 13 residues. CDR3 sequence: CASSRGNTGELFF. The CDR3, as DNA: TGTGCCAGCAGCCGGGGAAACACCGGGGAGCTGTTTTTT. Full variable domain (missing parts from reference TRBV11-1 and TRBJ2-2): EAEVAQSPRYKITEKSQAVAFWCDPISGHATLYWYRQILGQGPELLVQFQDESVVDDSQLPKDRFSAERLKGVDSTLKIQPAELGDSAMYLCASSRGNTGELFFGEGSRLTVL.